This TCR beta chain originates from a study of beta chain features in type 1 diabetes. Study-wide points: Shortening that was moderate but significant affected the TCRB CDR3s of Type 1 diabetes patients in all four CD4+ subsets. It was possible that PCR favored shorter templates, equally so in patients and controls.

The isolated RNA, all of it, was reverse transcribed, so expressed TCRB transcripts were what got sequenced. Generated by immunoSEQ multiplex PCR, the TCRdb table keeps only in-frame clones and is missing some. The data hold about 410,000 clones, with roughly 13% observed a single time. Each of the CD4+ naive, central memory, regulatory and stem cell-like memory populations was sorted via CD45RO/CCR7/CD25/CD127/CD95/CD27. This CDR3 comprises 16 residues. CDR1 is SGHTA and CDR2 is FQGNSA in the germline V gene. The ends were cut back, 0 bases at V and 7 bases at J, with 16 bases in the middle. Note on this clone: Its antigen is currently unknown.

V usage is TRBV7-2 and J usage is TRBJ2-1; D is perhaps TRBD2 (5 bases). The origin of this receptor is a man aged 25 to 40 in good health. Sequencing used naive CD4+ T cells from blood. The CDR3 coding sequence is TGTGCCAGCAGCTTAGCCGGTAGCCTGACGGGGAATGAGCAGTTCTTC. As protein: CASSLAGSLTGNEQFF.